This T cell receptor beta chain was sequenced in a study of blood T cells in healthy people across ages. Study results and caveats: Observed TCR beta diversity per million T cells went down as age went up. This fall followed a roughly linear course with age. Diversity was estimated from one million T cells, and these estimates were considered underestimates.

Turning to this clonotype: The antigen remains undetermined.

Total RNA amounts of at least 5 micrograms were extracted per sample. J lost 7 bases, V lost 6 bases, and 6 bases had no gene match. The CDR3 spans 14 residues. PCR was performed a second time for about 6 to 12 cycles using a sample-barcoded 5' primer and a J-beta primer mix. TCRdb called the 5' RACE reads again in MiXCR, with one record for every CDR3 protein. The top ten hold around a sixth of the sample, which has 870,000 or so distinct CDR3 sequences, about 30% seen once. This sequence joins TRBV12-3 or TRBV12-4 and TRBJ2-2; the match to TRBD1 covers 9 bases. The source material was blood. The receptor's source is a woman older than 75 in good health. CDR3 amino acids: CASSPGTGIGELFF. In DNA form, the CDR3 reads TGTGCCAGCAGCCCCGGGACAGGGATCGGGGAGCTGTTTTTT.